These 29 T cell receptor beta chains share one sample of origin, sequenced in a study of T cell responses to AZD1222 COVID-19 vaccine (dated by TCRdb to the early 2020s). Library prep was done by the immunoSEQ multiplex PCR assay. TCRdb holds this immuneACCESS table with in-frame rearrangements only. Some clones are missing; in checked studies, unresolved V genes explain under half, and the rest has no known cause. This sample holds around 150,000 clones; 94% were observed only once. The ten largest account for around 0.66% of the sample. The time point label here, explained by the study, means: baseline before first vaccination. Sequencing was performed on peripheral blood, taken on day 0 of AZD1222 vaccination. Receptors were obtained from an adult in good health.

This clone was picked up a small number of times. V usage is TRBV29-1 and J usage is TRBJ2-2; possible D gene TRBD2, 6 bases. Germline V lookup: CDR1 SQVTM, CDR2 ANQGSEA. The germline V and J ends were trimmed by 7 bases and 4 bases, with 16 bases remaining between them. This CDR3 has 14 residues. Here the CDR3 reads CSGGGETGTGELFF. The CDR3 DNA is TGCAGCGGTGGAGGGGAGACGGGCACCGGGGAGCTGTTTTTT.

The rearrangement links TRBV24-1 to TRBJ2-2; 8 nucleotides align to TRBD1. J lost 7 bases, V lost 8 bases, and 2 bases had no gene match. The CDR3 is 12 residues long. Per germline, CDR1 KGHDR and CDR2 SFDVKD. This CDR3 reads CATNDRGGELFF. CDR3 DNA: TGTGCCACCAACGACAGGGGCGGGGAGCTGTTTTTT.

The chain has TRBV4-2 and TRBJ1-1; D is undetermined. The CDR3 is 14 amino acids. The germline gives CDR1 LGHNA, CDR2 YNFKEQ. V lost 1 base to trimming and J lost 6 bases, with 12 bases between them. The CDR3 region is CASSQGVFGSEAFF. The CDR3 DNA is TGTGCCAGCAGCCAAGGGGTATTTGGTTCTGAAGCTTTCTTT.

In DNA, the CDR3 is TGTGCCAGTAGTATGGGACAAGATCAGCCCCAGCATTTT. It codes for CASSMGQDQPQHF. The genes are TRBV19 and TRBJ1-5, with D possibly TRBD1 on 6 matching bases. V lost 3 bases and J lost 5, with 8 bases in between. The CDR3 runs 13 residues. Germline loops: CDR1 LNHDA, CDR2 SQIVND (reference sequence).

J is TRBJ2-7 and V is TRBV3-1 (or the pseudogene TRBV3-2); 11 bases match TRBD2. V shed 0 bases and J 6 bases; nucleotides not matched to a gene: 13. The CDR3 length is 18 residues. Germline assignment: CDR1 LGHDT and CDR2 YNNKEL (reference sequence). The CDR3 coding sequence is TGTGCCAGCAGCCAAGAGAGCTCGGGGCTAGCGGGAGGCAGCGAGCAGTACTTC. Translation gives CASSQESSGLAGGSEQYF.

The gene calls are TRBV5-1 and TRBJ2-3, with 11 bases that match TRBD2. Germline CDR1 reads SGHRS; CDR2 reads YFSETQ. The CDR3 is 16 residues long. After removal of 4 bases from V and 6 bases from J, the junction contained 10 bases not matched to a gene. CDR3 sequence: CASSTTSLAGGDTQYF. The CDR3 nucleotides read TGCGCCAGCAGCACCACCTCTCTAGCGGGAGGTGATACGCAGTATTTT.

This chain joins TRBV19 and TRBJ1-4; unclear D gene. V was trimmed by 4 bases and J by 7 bases, leaving 4 bases between them. This CDR3 contains 11 residues. Looked up from germline, CDR1 is LNHDA and CDR2 is SQIVND (reference sequence). CDR3 nucleotides: TGTGCCAGTAGTACCAGTGAAAAACTGTTTTTT. Amino acid sequence: CASSTSEKLFF.

The V gene is TRBV6-4, the J gene TRBJ2-1; TRBD2 aligns across 14 bases. Germline CDR1 MRHNA, CDR2 SNTAGT. V was clipped by 4 bases and J by 5 bases; unmatched bases: 1. The CDR3 consists of 15 residues. This CDR3 is CASSGGLAGDNEQFF. CDR3 sequence (DNA): TGTGCCAGCAGTGGGGGACTAGCGGGGGACAATGAGCAGTTCTTC.

The CDR3 spells CSARQGVGTEAFF. DNA for the CDR3: TGCAGCGCCAGACAGGGGGTGGGCACTGAAGCTTTCTTT. This chain joins TRBV29-1 and TRBJ1-1; 9 nucleotides agree with TRBD1. V lost 7 bases and J lost 4; bases outside the gene matches: 7. The CDR3 spans 13 residues. Germline lookup yields CDR1 SQVTM and CDR2 ANQGSEA. Full variable domain (outside the CDR3, taken from reference TRBV29-1 and TRBJ1-1): SAVISQKPSRDICQRGTSLTIQCQVDSQVTMMFWYRQQPGQSLTLIATANQGSEATYESGFVIDKFPISRPNLTFSTLTVSNMSPEDSSIYLCSARQGVGTEAFFGQGTRLTVV.

V usage is TRBV19 and J usage is TRBJ2-4; a weak D match, TRBD2 (6 bases). The germline V and J ends were trimmed by 5 bases and 0 bases, with 17 bases remaining between them. Germline V gives CDR1 LNHDA, CDR2 SQIVND (reference sequence). This CDR3 is 17 amino acids long. The CDR3 sequence: CASSHLLTGEAKNIQYF. The DNA of the CDR3 is TGTGCCAGTAGTCACCTCTTAACGGGAGAAGCCAAAAACATTCAGTACTTC.

This chain links TRBV6-1 with TRBJ2-1; D gene unclear. Germline loops: CDR1 MNHNS, CDR2 SASEGT. Trimming took off 1 base at V and 12 bases at J, with 7 bases between the two ends. The CDR3 length is 11 residues. The CDR3: CASSEGYRQFF. As DNA, the CDR3 is TGTGCCAGCAGTGAAGGTTATCGGCAGTTCTTC.

For this clone: This may be a read error, as it is one base from a much larger clone. The V gene is TRBV6-1, the J gene TRBJ2-1; D is possibly TRBD2 (6 bases). Trimming removed 0 bases from V and 0 bases from J, with 6 bases in between. Germline CDR1 MNHNS, CDR2 SASEGT. The CDR3 spans 15 residues. The DNA of the CDR3 is TGTGCCAGCAGTGAAGCTAGCGGCTCCTACAATGAGCAGTTCTTC. Translation: CASSEASGSYNEQFF.

V is TRBV20-1 and J is TRBJ1-1; D is ambiguous. Per germline, CDR1 DFQATT and CDR2 SNEGSKA (reference sequence). The CDR3 is 10 amino acids. Trimming stripped 5 bases from V and 6 bases from J, with 7 bases between. CDR3 coding DNA: TGCAGTGCTTCGGACGCTGAAGCTTTCTTT. This encodes CSASDAEAFF.

This chain uses TRBV6-1 with TRBJ1-3; D not certain. The CDR3 has 16 amino acids. Germline V gene sequence: CDR1 MNHNS, CDR2 SASEGT. V was clipped by 2 bases and J by 0 bases, with 11 bases between them. Here the CDR3 DNA reads TGTGCCAGCAGTGAATCCTTGGCGTCCTCTGGAAACACCATATATTTT. Amino acid sequence: CASSESLASSGNTIYF.

The J gene is TRBJ1-6, the V gene TRBV2; TRBD1 matches 8 bases. The length of the CDR3 is 16 residues. The germline V gene encodes CDR1 SNHLY and CDR2 FYNNEI. V shed 7 bases and J 2 bases; nucleotides not matched to a gene: 7. The CDR3 nucleotides are TGTGCCAGCAACCCAGGACAGGGCGCCTATAATTCACCCCTCCACTTT. Translation: CASNPGQGAYNSPLHF.

The V gene is TRBV5-1, the J gene TRBJ2-2; no firm D call. The CDR3 covers 14 residues. CDR1 and CDR2 (germline): SGHRS, YFSETQ. Trimming stripped 6 bases from V and 0 bases from J, with 9 bases between. CDR3 bases: TGCGCCAGCATGAAAGCCGCGAACACCGGGGAGCTGTTTTTT. Its protein product is CASMKAANTGELFF.

The chain carries TRBV7-9 and TRBJ1-1; D unresolved. The CDR3 extends over 14 amino acids. V was pared by 3 bases and J by 0 bases, with 8 bases between. CDR1 and CDR2 from the germline V gene are SEHNR and FQNEAQ (reference sequence). The CDR3 is CASSFLDLNTEAFF. In nucleotides, the CDR3 is TGTGCCAGCAGCTTCCTGGACTTGAACACTGAAGCTTTCTTT.

The chain uses TRBV25-1 and TRBJ2-7; TRBD1 is a possible D gene (6 bases). This CDR3 contains 14 residues. V shed 1 base and J shed 2 bases, with 9 bases lying between them. The V gene's germline CDR1 is MGHDK and CDR2 SYGVNS. CDR3 sequence: CASSELRGTYEQYF. CDR3 coding DNA: TGTGCCAGCAGTGAATTAAGGGGGACCTACGAGCAGTACTTC.

This clone was seen a single time. This CDR3 is CASSLAQSDYGYTF. The CDR3 bases are TGTGCCAGCAGCTTGGCTCAGAGCGACTATGGCTACACCTTC. The chain employs TRBV7-8 and TRBJ1-2; D is unresolved. CDR1 and CDR2 (germline): SGHVS, FQNEAQ. The V end lost 3 bases, the J end lost 3 bases, and 11 bases lay between the germline ends. The CDR3 totals 14 residues.

The CDR3 here is CASSLVSSIPEAFF. The CDR3 DNA sequence: TGTGCCAGCAGCTTAGTTTCATCAATCCCTGAAGCTTTCTTT. The V call is TRBV11-2, the J call TRBJ1-1; D is ambiguous. V shed 1 base and J shed 6 bases, with 12 bases lying between them. CDR1 and CDR2 (germline): SGHAT, FQNNGV. The CDR3 is 14 residues long. Looking up the rest from reference TRBV11-2 and TRBJ1-1 gives the full variable domain: EAGVAQSPRYKIIEKRQSVAFWCNPISGHATLYWYQQILGQGPKLLIQFQNNGVVDDSQLPKDRFSAERLKGVDSTLKIQPAKLEDSAVYLCASSLVSSIPEAFFGQGTRLTVV.

The V call is TRBV6-5, the J call TRBJ1-1, with 7 bases aligning to TRBD1. This CDR3 has 15 amino acids. Germline CDR1 is MNHEY and CDR2 is SVGAGI. The junction had 8 bases not matched to a gene; V was cut back by 2 bases and J by 5 bases. CDR3 amino acids: CASSYRQQGWTEAFF. Written as DNA, the CDR3 is TGTGCCAGCAGTTACCGGCAACAGGGGTGGACTGAAGCTTTCTTT.

This clone was seen more than once but under ten times. The V and J genes are TRBV4-2 and TRBJ2-3, with unresolved D. The CDR3 runs 17 residues. Trimming took 1 base from V and 2 from J, leaving 16 bases between them. CDR1 LGHNA and CDR2 YNFKEQ come from the germline V gene. DNA of the CDR3: TGTGCCAGCAGCCAAGCCTCGGTTCACCCTGTCACAGATACGCAGTATTTT. Translation: CASSQASVHPVTDTQYF.

The chain uses TRBV28 and TRBJ2-7; 9 bases are a match to TRBD2. Germline loops: CDR1 MDHEN, CDR2 SYDVKM. After removal of 2 bases from V and 5 bases from J, the junction contained 7 bases not matched to a gene. This CDR3 is 15 amino acids long. The CDR3 sequence is CASSLAGGTPHEQYF. CDR3 sequence (DNA): TGTGCCAGCAGTTTAGCGGGAGGGACTCCCCACGAGCAGTACTTC.

The chain uses TRBV3-1 (or the pseudogene TRBV3-2) and TRBJ1-1; the match to TRBD1 covers 9 bases. Germline V gene sequence: CDR1 LGHDT, CDR2 YNNKEL (reference sequence). The V segment lost 5 bases and the J segment 7 bases; nucleotides outside the gene matches: 14. The CDR3 totals 16 residues. CDR3 sequence (DNA): TGTGCCAGCAGCTACAGGGGGCCGCAACTCGGGGGTGAAGCTTTCTTT. Amino acid sequence: CASSYRGPQLGGEAFF.

This chain connects TRBV5-1 to TRBJ2-5; TRBD2 might be the D (6 bases). The CDR3 covers 16 residues. V was trimmed by 0 bases and J by 7 bases, leaving 19 bases between them. Per germline, CDR1 SGHRS and CDR2 YFSETQ. The DNA of the CDR3 is TGCGCCAGCAGCTTGGCGGGATCGGGGGTTTCTGGGACCCAGTACTTC. Protein: CASSLAGSGVSGTQYF. Drawing the rest from reference TRBV5-1 and TRBJ2-5, the complete variable domain is KAGVTQTPRYLIKTRGQQVTLSCSPISGHRSVSWYQQTPGQGLQFLFEYFSETQRNKGNFPGRFSGRQFSNSRSEMNVSTLELGDSALYLCASSLAGSGVSGTQYFGPGTRLLVL.

The chain links TRBV6-5 to TRBJ2-7, with D unresolved. Trimming cost V 6 bases and J 0 bases, with 15 bases left between them. The V gene's germline CDR1 is MNHEY and CDR2 SVGAGI. The CDR3 sequence is 15 residues long. The CDR3, as DNA: TGTGCCAGCAGCTATCGGGCTTTCAGCTCCTACGAGCAGTACTTC. The encoded protein is CASSYRAFSSYEQYF.

J is TRBJ2-5 and V is TRBV2; D gene uncertain. This CDR3 has 12 residues. V was trimmed by 7 bases and J by 0 bases, leaving 6 bases between them. The germline V gene encodes CDR1 SNHLY and CDR2 FYNNEI. DNA of the CDR3: TGTGCCAGCACGACGTACCAAGAGACCCAGTACTTC. It is translated as CASTTYQETQYF.

CDR3 bases: TGTGCCAGCAGTTCGCGGGACAGGATAGATCAGCCCCAGCATTTT. The encoded protein is CASSSRDRIDQPQHF. The chain combines TRBV28 with TRBJ1-5, with 8 nucleotides matching TRBD1. The CDR3 length is 15 residues. Germline CDR1 MDHEN, CDR2 SYDVKM. The J segment lost 5 bases and the V segment lost 4 bases, leaving 7 bases of the junction unmatched.

The genes are TRBV12-3 or TRBV12-4 and TRBJ1-5; D gene unclear. The CDR3 has 13 residues. Trimming stripped 3 bases from V and 7 bases from J, with 10 bases between. The CDR3 DNA sequence: TGTGCCAGCAGTTTGTCCCAGCAGCAGCCCCAGCATTTT. This sequence encodes CASSLSQQQPQHF.